These 10 T cell receptor beta chains were all obtained from the same sample, sequenced in a study of blood T cell repertoires in COVID-19. Clones were sequenced by immunoSEQ multiplex PCR, and TCRdb holds only the in-frame ones, with some missing. The top ten hold about 17% of the sample, which has 15,000 to 20,000 clones, around 87% seen once. Sequenced: peripheral blood. The receptors originated from an older man with acute or convalescent COVID-19.

This rearrangement joins TRBV27 to TRBJ1-2, with 7 bases that match TRBD1. The CDR3 is 14 amino acids. After removal of 5 bases from V and 5 bases from J, the junction contained 8 bases not matched to a gene. The V gene's germline CDR1 is MNHEY and CDR2 SMNVEV (reference sequence). The CDR3 sequence: CASSRTGFPYGYTF. The DNA for the CDR3 is TGTGCCAGCAGTCGGACAGGCTTCCCTTATGGCTACACCTTC.

The sample holds one count of this clone. The chain uses TRBV7-2 and TRBJ1-4; 8 bases fit TRBD1. Germline assignment: CDR1 SGHTA and CDR2 FQGNSA. Trimming cost V 5 bases and J 8 bases; bases outside gene matches: 7. The CDR3 has 14 amino acids. The CDR3 region has the DNA TGTGCCAGCAGCGTCACAGGGGGAGGAGAAAAACTGTTTTTT. It codes for CASSVTGGGEKLFF. Filled out from reference TRBV7-2 and TRBJ1-4, the complete variable domain reads GAGVSQSPSNKVTEKGKDVELRCDPISGHTALYWYRQSLGQGLEFLIYFQGNSAPDKSGLPSDRFSAERTGGSVSTLTIQRTQQEDSAVYLCASSVTGGGEKLFFGSGTQLSVL.

V is TRBV6-2 or TRBV6-3 and J is TRBJ2-7; possibly TRBD1 for D (6 bases). The germline V gene encodes CDR1 MNHEY and CDR2 SVGEGT. Trimming shortened V by 2 bases and J by 3 bases, and 14 bases separated the two germline ends. CDR3 size: 15 residues. CDR3 region: CASSYTFRQDYEQYF. For the CDR3, the DNA is TGTGCCAGCAGTTACACCTTTCGACAGGACTACGAGCAGTACTTC.

This sequence joins TRBV19 and TRBJ2-3; 8 bases match TRBD2. The germline CDR1 and CDR2 sequences are LNHDA and SQIVND (reference sequence). The CDR3 is 16 residues long. V shed 5 bases, J shed 4 bases, and the junction held 11 bases outside the gene matches. The CDR3 region has the DNA TGTGCCAGTAGTCCCAGAAGCGGGAGAATCCCAGATACGCAGTATTTT. As protein: CASSPRSGRIPDTQYF.

This clone was detected only once. V and J are TRBV19 and TRBJ2-1, with 10 bases identical to TRBD2. This CDR3 spans 19 amino acids. Germline V gene data show CDR1 as LNHDA and CDR2 as SQIVND (reference sequence). J gave up 7 bases and V 0 bases, and 15 bases lay outside the gene matches. CDR3: CASSIDLASGSKGWNEQFF. In nucleotides, the CDR3 is TGTGCCAGTAGTATAGATTTGGCTAGCGGGAGTAAGGGTTGGAATGAGCAGTTCTTC.

The chain recombines TRBV21-1 with TRBJ1-1; the table's D call TRBD1 went unverified against the DNA. TRBV21-1 is annotated as a pseudogene. The CDR3 sequence is 17 residues long. CDR3 loop: CASSQTHRVNMNTEAFF. The CDR3 DNA is TGTGCCAGCAGCCAGACTCACAGGGTTAACATGAACACTGAAGCTTTCTTT.

This clone was counted a few times. The V and J genes are TRBV5-8 and TRBJ1-2; 10 nucleotides match TRBD1. The ends lost 0 bases at V and 6 bases at J; junction bases unmatched: 8. This CDR3 has 16 amino acids. CDR1 and CDR2 (germline): SGHTS, YDEGEE. CDR3 DNA: TGTGCCAGCAGCTTGGATTTTGGGACAGGGGATAATGGCTACACCTTC. It specifies CASSLDFGTGDNGYTF.

Note on this clone: At one end, the junction sequence differs from germline, possibly due to a read error. The gene calls are TRBV24-1 and TRBJ1-2; D unclear. Germline-derived CDR1 and CDR2 are KGHDR and SFDVKD. The length of the CDR3 is 11 residues. CDR3 region: CATSDGINGDF. The CDR3 nucleotides are TGTGCCACCAGTGATGGGATTAACGGGGACTTC.

The chain recombines TRBV19 with TRBJ1-2; 7 bases are shared with TRBD1. After removal of 10 bases from V and 4 bases from J, the junction contained 12 bases not matched to a gene. Germline V lookup: CDR1 LNHDA, CDR2 SQIVND (reference sequence). The CDR3 consists of 14 residues. This chain's CDR3 is CAISTTDRPYGYTF. The CDR3 nucleotides are TGTGCCATCTCGACCACGGACAGGCCCTATGGCTACACCTTC.

The chain combines TRBV18 with TRBJ1-1; D unclear. The V and J ends lost 6 bases and 0 bases respectively, with 17 bases between them. In germline, CDR1 is KGHSH, CDR2 LQKENI. This CDR3 has 16 amino acids. The CDR3 DNA reads TGTGCCAGCTCTCCTAGCCAGACGGTCTTGAACACTGAAGCTTTCTTT. Translated: CASSPSQTVLNTEAFF.